This TCR beta chain was identified in a study of cytomegalovirus exposure and HLA in healthy donors. The study, taken as a whole, reports: High specificity and sensitivity for cytomegalovirus status were reported for the classifier.

Notes on this clone: Its antigen is as yet unknown.

Clones were sequenced by immunoSEQ multiplex PCR, and TCRdb holds only the in-frame ones, with some missing. The repertoire holds a few hundred thousand clones, with around 90% as singletons. Sequenced material: PBMCs. This receptor was obtained from a man younger than 40 in good health and CMV-seronegative.

Written as DNA, the CDR3 is TGCAGCGTTGAACAGACAGGGGGCGCCGCCAATGAGCAGTTCTTC. Its protein product is CSVEQTGGAANEQFF. The chain carries TRBV29-1 and TRBJ2-1, with 10 bases identical to TRBD1. Trimming took 2 bases from V and 6 from J; bases not matched to a gene: 7. The CDR3 has 15 amino acids. The V gene's germline CDR1 is SQVTM and CDR2 ANQGSEA.